The clone carrying this T cell receptor (beta chain) occurred once. As yet, its antigen is unknown. This sample was included in a study of CD8 T cell repertoires and HIV-1 epitope variants. Overall study context: T cells were stimulated with Twenty-five Gag and Nef peptides separately. Cultures ran approximately 11 days, with IL-2, IL-7 and IL-15 added on days 3 and 7. Study-level results: The TAALDMSHF plasma variant had no responses, unlike KF9 (roughly 5 clonotypes) and HW9 (one).

Libraries were prepared by immunoSEQ multiplex PCR; TCRdb keeps only in-frame clonotypes and omits some of them. The repertoire holds 80,000 to 95,000 clones, with roughly four fifths as singletons. Sample: uncultured baseline CD8+ T cells from peripheral blood mononuclear cells (PBMCs). The sequence was collected from a male donor with HIV.

CDR3 region: CASSSPLINYGYTF. For the CDR3, the DNA is TGTGCCAGCAGTTCTCCCCTGATTAACTATGGCTACACCTTC. The chain employs TRBV28 and TRBJ1-2, with D uncertain. The ends were cut back, 4 bases at V and 1 base at J, with 10 bases in the middle. The CDR3 contains 14 residues. The germline V gene encodes CDR1 MDHEN and CDR2 SYDVKM.